Following are 27 T cell receptor beta chains from one sample sequenced in a study of blood T cells in healthy people across ages. Then a second PCR, running about 7 to 11 cycles, was carried out with a sample-barcoded 5' primer and a J-beta primer mix. TCRdb reprocessed the 5' RACE reads via MiXCR and lists one record per CDR3 protein. The sample yields more than 450,000 distinct CDR3 sequences, roughly a quarter seen once. These same data were also listed under a study on T cells of mothers and their children.

The sample taken for sequencing was blood. Source of these receptors: a boy under 10 years old in good health.

The sample holds a few counts of this clonotype. The chain joins TRBV27 to TRBJ2-5, with 9 bases identical to TRBD2. The J call may be in error: the DNA end matches TRBJ2-1 better. Germline CDR1 MNHEY, CDR2 SMNVEV (reference sequence). The length of the CDR3 is 19 residues. CDR3: CASSLRASGGPGAYNEQFF. CDR3 coding DNA: TGTGCCAGCAGTTTAAGGGCCAGCGGGGGGCCCGGGGCTTACAATGAGCAGTTCTTC.

In this sample, this clonotype turned up a few times. The rearrangement joins TRBV29-1 to TRBJ2-2, with D hard to call. The CDR3 extends over 14 amino acids. The germline CDR1 and CDR2 sequences are SQVTM and ANQGSEA. V was cut by 3 bases and J by 2 bases, with 10 bases left in between. Here the CDR3 reads CSVDNNINTGELFF. CDR3 DNA sequence: TGCAGCGTTGATAACAACATCAACACCGGGGAGCTGTTTTTT.

In the case of this clonotype: Relative to the germline gene, one junction end is altered; a read error may explain this. The chain has TRBV7-9 and TRBJ1-4, with a possible D match to TRBD1 (5 bases). Germline values: CDR1 SEHNR, CDR2 FQNEAQ (reference sequence). There are 14 residues in the CDR3. CDR3 loop: CTSSVTLRGEKLFF. The DNA for the CDR3 is TGTACCAGCAGCGTGACGTTAAGGGGTGAAAAACTGTTTTTT.

This chain joins TRBV12-3 or TRBV12-4 and TRBJ1-3; no reliable D call. This CDR3 contains 14 residues. The V gene lost 5 bases and the J gene lost 4 bases, with 12 bases spanning the gap. The CDR3 sequence is CASSPLSTGNTIYF. Here the CDR3 DNA reads TGTGCCAGCAGTCCCCTGTCGACAGGAAACACCATATATTTT.

This clonotype was counted a few times. V and J are TRBV12-3 or TRBV12-4 and TRBJ1-1; D not resolved. CDR3 length: 15 residues. The V gene lost 10 bases and the J gene lost 0 bases, with 18 bases spanning the gap. CDR3 protein: CATRTTSGMNTEAFF. CDR3 nucleotides: TGTGCCACCAGAACCACTTCGGGTATGAACACTGAAGCTTTCTTT.

The CDR3 DNA sequence: TGTGCCTGGAGTTCGACAGGGGGCTCCGAATCGAATGAAAAACTGTTTTTT. This sequence encodes CAWSSTGGSESNEKLFF. The chain links TRBV30 to TRBJ1-4, with 10 bases matching TRBD1. CDR1 and CDR2 from the germline V gene are GTSNPN and SVGIG (reference sequence). The junction had 11 bases not matched to a gene; V was cut back by 2 bases and J by 5 bases. This CDR3 spans 17 amino acids.

This clonotype showed up just a few times. This rearrangement joins TRBV5-1 to TRBJ2-5; perhaps TRBD1 as D (5 bases). In germline, CDR1 is SGHRS, CDR2 YFSETQ. The CDR3 loop spans 13 amino acids. V dropped 3 bases and J dropped 2 bases, with 8 bases sitting between them. CDR3 region: CASSSTEQETQYF. CDR3 DNA sequence: TGCGCCAGCAGCTCGACAGAACAAGAGACCCAGTACTTC.

This clonotype was counted only a few times. The rearrangement links TRBV7-2 to TRBJ1-2; tentatively, D is TRBD1 (6 bases). The CDR3 length is 15 residues. Germline-derived CDR1 and CDR2 are SGHTA and FQGNSA. Deletions cut 2 bases from V and 4 bases from J, with 14 bases between. For the CDR3, the DNA is TGTGCCAGCAGCTTATCCAGGGGATTTGGCTATGGCTACACCTTC. This codes for CASSLSRGFGYGYTF.

This clonotype occurred a few times. The rearrangement uses TRBV7-9 and TRBJ1-4; 8 bases map to TRBD1. This CDR3 contains 15 residues. J lost 8 bases, V lost 5 bases, and 10 bases had no gene match. Germline V gives CDR1 SEHNR, CDR2 FQNEAQ (reference sequence). The CDR3 nucleotides read TGTGCCAGCAGCGTCGACAGGGGAAGAGAGGAAAAACTGTTTTTT. Translating it yields CASSVDRGREEKLFF.

The J gene is TRBJ2-2, the V gene TRBV19; D call uncertain. Trimming took off 5 bases at V and 0 bases at J, with 10 bases between the two ends. The CDR3 covers 15 residues. Germline V CDR1 and CDR2: LNHDA, SQIVND (reference sequence). This CDR3 reads CASSVSFANTGELFF. The CDR3 bases are TGTGCCAGTAGTGTGAGCTTCGCGAACACCGGGGAGCTGTTTTTT. Variable domain in full (rest from reference TRBV19 and TRBJ2-2): DGGITQSPKYLFRKEGQNVTLSCEQNLNHDAMYWYRQDPGQGLRLIYYSQIVNDFQKGDIAEGYSVSREKKESFPLTVTSAQKNPTAFYLCASSVSFANTGELFFGEGSRLTVL.

V and J are TRBV4-3 and TRBJ1-4; TRBD1 matches at 11 bases. This CDR3 spans 18 amino acids. V was pared by 1 base and J by 2 bases, with 6 bases of the junction left unmatched. Germline-derived CDR1 and CDR2 are LGHNA and YSLEER. The CDR3 DNA follows: TGCGCCAGCAGCCAAGGCCGGACAGGGGGCCTCACTAATGAAAAACTGTTTTTT. Encoded protein: CASSQGRTGGLTNEKLFF.

The rearrangement links TRBV6-2 or TRBV6-3 to TRBJ2-5, with D possibly TRBD1 on 5 matching bases. The DNA end lines up better with TRBJ2-7; the J call may be wrong. This CDR3 has 12 amino acids. CDR1 MNHEY and CDR2 SVGEGT come from the germline V gene. In nucleotides, the CDR3 is TGTGCCAGCACTAGACAGAACTACGAGCAGTACTTC. Residues: CASTRQNYEQYF.

The chain couples TRBV11-2 to TRBJ2-5, with 10 bases matching TRBD1. CDR3 length equals 16 residues. Germline trimming cut 1 base from V and 5 bases from J; bases unmatched to any gene: 7. Germline V gene data show CDR1 as SGHAT and CDR2 as FQNNGV. The CDR3 region has the DNA TGTGCCAGCAGCTTAGGAAGACAGGGGGCGTACGAGACCCAGTACTTC. Translated: CASSLGRQGAYETQYF.

Of note for this clonotype: With a much larger clone just one base away, this may be a read error. The chain has TRBV12-3 or TRBV12-4 and TRBJ2-7; no reliable D call. The CDR3 contains 13 residues. The CDR3 DNA reads as TGTGCCAGCAGTTTAGCTGGTGGAAATGAGCAGCTCTTC. Its translation is CASSLAGGNEQLF.

This chain connects TRBV18 to TRBJ2-1, with 14 nucleotides matching TRBD2. The CDR3 is made up of 15 amino acids. Germline values: CDR1 KGHSH, CDR2 LQKENI. The J segment lost 8 bases and the V segment lost 3 bases, leaving 3 bases of the junction unmatched. CDR3 sequence: CASSPGLAGVDEQFF. CDR3 DNA: TGTGCCAGCTCACCGGGACTAGCGGGGGTAGATGAGCAGTTCTTC.

This clonotype was seen more than once but under ten times. The chain links TRBV6-1 to TRBJ2-7; weak D call: TRBD2 (5 bases). Trimming left V 6 bases short and J 2 bases short, with 20 bases between. The CDR3 sequence is 16 residues long. Germline-derived CDR1 and CDR2 are MNHNS and SASEGT. The chain's CDR3 is CASRLRRVAGPYEQYF. The CDR3 bases are TGTGCCAGCAGGCTGAGACGTGTCGCGGGCCCCTACGAGCAGTACTTC.

The V gene is TRBV5-1, the J gene TRBJ2-7, with 7 bases fitting TRBD1. Looked up from germline, CDR1 is SGHRS and CDR2 is YFSETQ. V shed 5 bases, J shed 1 base, and the junction held 9 bases outside the gene matches. The CDR3 has 15 residues. For the CDR3, the DNA is TGCGCCAGCAGACCTTCCCGGGACAGTTCCTACGAGCAGTACTTC. Its protein product is CASRPSRDSSYEQYF.

This clonotype came up a few times. The V and J genes are TRBV6-5 and TRBJ1-2; no clear D. Germline loops: CDR1 MNHEY, CDR2 SVGAGI. Trimming removed 7 bases at V and 1 base at J, with 10 bases between. This CDR3 is 13 amino acids long. Written as DNA, the CDR3 is TGTGCCAGCACCAACTTGGGTAACTATGGCTACACCTTC. Protein product: CASTNLGNYGYTF.

The V gene is TRBV25-1, the J gene TRBJ2-7; D is unclear. The CDR3 loop spans 15 amino acids. Per the germline V gene, CDR1 is MGHDK and CDR2 is SYGVNS. Trimming pared 3 bases from V and 7 bases from J, leaving 19 bases between. Here the CDR3 DNA reads TGTGCCAGCAGTGAGTATCGCGGAGCAGTGGGGGAGCAGTACTTC. Translation gives CASSEYRGAVGEQYF.

This clonotype was seen more than once but under ten times. The V call is TRBV11-2, the J call TRBJ1-1, with unresolved D. The CDR3 extends over 13 amino acids. Germline-derived CDR1 and CDR2 are SGHAT and FQNNGV. V dropped 0 bases and J dropped 5 bases, with 7 bases sitting between them. Here the CDR3 reads CASSLEVTTEAFF. The CDR3 DNA reads TGTGCCAGCAGCTTAGAGGTGACAACTGAAGCTTTCTTT.

This clonotype was recorded a few times. J is TRBJ2-3 and V is TRBV7-2; a weak D match, TRBD2 (6 bases). Trimming removed 1 base from V and 6 bases from J, with 11 bases in between. Looked up from germline, CDR1 is SGHTA and CDR2 is FQGNSA. The CDR3 covers 14 residues. The CDR3: CASSLVAGLDTQYF. CDR3 coding DNA: TGTGCCAGCAGCTTAGTGGCGGGACTTGATACGCAGTATTTT.

The table lists this clonotype with a few counts. V is TRBV5-1 and J is TRBJ2-2; weak D call: TRBD1 (6 bases). CDR1 is SGHRS, CDR2 YFSETQ, per germline. The V and J ends lost 4 bases and 4 bases respectively, with 14 bases between them. The CDR3 length is 15 residues. The CDR3 protein is CASSIGGRATGELFF. The CDR3 DNA follows: TGCGCCAGCAGCATTGGGGGCCGGGCCACCGGGGAGCTGTTTTTT.

The chain employs TRBV29-1 and TRBJ1-2, with TRBD1 matching 11 bases. The CDR3 runs to 14 residues. Looked up from germline, CDR1 is SQVTM and CDR2 is ANQGSEA. V lost 1 base, J lost 7 bases, and 5 bases stayed unmatched. The CDR3 here is CSVEGDRGSFGYTF. Written as DNA, the CDR3 is TGCAGCGTTGAAGGGGACAGGGGGTCCTTTGGCTACACCTTC.

In its sample, this clonotype was seen a few times. The chain uses TRBV2 and TRBJ2-5; 7 bases map to TRBD2. In germline, CDR1 is SNHLY, CDR2 FYNNEI. The V and J ends lost 1 base and 5 bases, in that order; junction bases with no gene match: 7. The CDR3 sequence is 15 residues long. The CDR3 here is CASSEVRSGGETQYF. CDR3 nucleotides: TGTGCCAGCAGTGAAGTACGTTCGGGAGGCGAGACCCAGTACTTC.

This clonotype was observed at least ten times. The chain carries TRBV10-3 and TRBJ2-6; D unclear. The CDR3 runs to 15 residues. V lost 6 bases, J lost 1 base, and 10 bases lay in between. From germline, CDR1 is ENHRY and CDR2 SYGVKD. CDR3 nucleotide sequence: TGTGCCATCAGGGACCTGGGGTCTGGGGCCAACGTCCTGACTTTC. Translating it yields CAIRDLGSGANVLTF.

The CDR3 loop reads CATSTGLNTEAFF. CDR3 DNA sequence: TGTGCCACCAGCACTGGTCTGAACACTGAAGCTTTCTTT. This rearrangement joins TRBV15 to TRBJ1-1; no definite D call. Looked up from germline, CDR1 is LNHNV and CDR2 is YYDKDF (reference sequence). V lost 4 bases, J lost 0 bases, and 6 bases lay in between. CDR3 size: 13 residues.

Written as DNA, the CDR3 is TGTGCCAGCAGCGTAGACCTCGGGGGCAATGAGCAGTTCTTC. Its translation: CASSVDLGGNEQFF. The rearrangement joins TRBV9 to TRBJ2-1; D is possibly TRBD2 (6 bases). V lost 0 bases and J 6 bases, leaving 10 bases between the germline ends. The CDR3 is 14 residues long. Germline CDR1 is SGDLS and CDR2 is YYNGEE.